This note documents a single T cell receptor (beta chain) sequence. Its antigen is still unknown. Only in-frame clones appear in the TCRdb table, and some are missing; sequencing was by immunoSEQ multiplex PCR. This table has about 32,000 clones, roughly 90% appearing once. The data are from a study of T cells after posttransplantation cyclophosphamide. The naive gate required viable CD3+CD4+ or CD3+CD8+ cells with CCR7+CD45RA+CD45RO-CD95-CD27+CD28+ phenotype. Points from the study as a whole: Recipient CMV seropositivity and CMV reactivation strongly tracked TRB clonality.

V was trimmed by 1 base and J by 0 bases, leaving 16 bases between them. Germline CDR1 is MGHRA and CDR2 is YSYEKL. This CDR3 region has 19 residues. This TCR was recovered from a man between 25 and 39 years old in good health and a related stem cell transplant donor. This rearrangement joins TRBV4-1 to TRBJ2-6, with D possibly TRBD2 on 5 matching bases. Material: naive CD4+ T cells sorted from blood. This CDR3 reads CASSQGGGRLPSGANVLTF. The CDR3 DNA reads as TGCGCCAGCAGCCAAGGAGGAGGACGGTTGCCCTCTGGGGCCAACGTCCTGACTTTC.